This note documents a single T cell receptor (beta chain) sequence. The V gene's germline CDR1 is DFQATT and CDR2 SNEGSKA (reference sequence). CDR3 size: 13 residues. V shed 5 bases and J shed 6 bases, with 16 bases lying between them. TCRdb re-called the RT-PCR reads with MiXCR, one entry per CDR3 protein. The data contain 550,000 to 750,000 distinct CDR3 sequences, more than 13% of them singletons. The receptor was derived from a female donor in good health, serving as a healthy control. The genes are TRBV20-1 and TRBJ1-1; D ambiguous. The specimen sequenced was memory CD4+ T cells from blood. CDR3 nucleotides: TGCAGTGCTCCACCCCCCGGGGAAGCTGAAGCTTTCTTT. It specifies CSAPPPGEAEAFF.